These 29 T cell receptor beta chains came from one sample sequenced in a study of regulatory T cells in long-lasting Graves disease. Investigators prepared the TCR beta libraries by applying iRepertoire HTBI primers and Arm-PCR of CDR3 regions. TCRdb ran MiXCR on the multiplex PCR reads and lists one entry per CDR3 protein. The sample lists roughly 500,000 distinct CDR3 sequences, 20% to 25% occurring once. Regarding time point: persistent/refractory GD, antithyroid drugs over 5 years with positive TRAb. Preparation of the TCR library used RNA extracted from PBMCs. Here the sequenced sample was peripheral blood mononuclear cells (PBMCs), taken when the disease was refractory, from a patient treated with antithyroid drugs. The receptors come from a female donor with Graves disease.

The genes are TRBV7-9 and TRBJ2-7; D is unresolved. The CDR3 totals 18 residues. Germline V gives CDR1 SEHNR, CDR2 FQNEAQ (reference sequence). V shed 5 bases and J shed 1 base, with 24 bases lying between them. The CDR3 nucleotides are TGTGCCAGCAGCGACATCGGACGCCCATCTGGGCTTTCCTACGAGCAGTACTTC. Translating gives CASSDIGRPSGLSYEQYF.

CDR3 bases: TGTGCCAGCAGCGTAGGGACTAGCGGGGGGCCGTGGTACTTC. It translates to CASSVGTSGGPWYF. The rearrangement uses TRBV9 and TRBJ2-7; TRBD2 matches at 14 bases. V shed 0 bases and J 12 bases; nucleotides not matched to a gene: 5. Looked up from germline, CDR1 is SGDLS and CDR2 is YYNGEE. The CDR3 runs to 14 residues.

Notes on this clonotype: A clone one base away is much larger, so this may be a read error. This chain uses TRBV28 with TRBJ1-6; possible D gene TRBD1, 6 bases. V was clipped by 2 bases and J by 8 bases, with 13 bases between them. Germline V gene sequence: CDR1 MDHEN, CDR2 SYDVKM. This CDR3 is built from 15 residues. The CDR3 sequence: CASSLTQGTDSPLHF. The CDR3, as DNA: TGTGCCAGCAGTTTAACACAGGGTACGGATTCACCCCTCCACTTT.

This clonotype was seen only a few times. The chain employs TRBV12-3 or TRBV12-4 and TRBJ2-5; 7 positions match TRBD1. V shed 6 bases and J 1 base; nucleotides not matched to a gene: 5. CDR3 length: 14 residues. The CDR3 region is CASRLGQTQETQYF. In DNA, the CDR3 is TGTGCCAGCAGACTGGGACAGACCCAAGAGACCCAGTACTTC.

At least ten counts were recorded for this clonotype. The chain uses TRBV24-1 and TRBJ1-1; D ambiguous. The V gene's germline CDR1 is KGHDR and CDR2 SFDVKD. V was clipped by 5 bases and J by 4 bases, with 10 bases between them. This CDR3 is built from 13 residues. As DNA, the CDR3 is TGTGCCACCAGTGGTGCGGGCGGCACTGAAGCTTTCTTT. Protein sequence: CATSGAGGTEAFF.

The V and J genes are TRBV5-6 and TRBJ1-5; the D is unclear. V shed 0 bases and J shed 3 bases, with 10 bases lying between them. Germline values: CDR1 SGHDT, CDR2 YYEEEE. The CDR3 contains 15 residues. The CDR3 bases are TGTGCCAGCAGCTTGGGTGGCCGGTTCAATCAGCCCCAGCATTTT. Its protein product is CASSLGGRFNQPQHF.

The sample holds many counts of this clonotype. The chain employs TRBV6-5 and TRBJ2-2; D gene uncertain. The length of the CDR3 is 14 residues. The germline gives CDR1 MNHEY, CDR2 SVGAGI. Trimming left V 2 bases short and J 7 bases short, with 11 bases between. CDR3 sequence: CASSYTQTGGELFF. Written as DNA, the CDR3 is TGTGCCAGCAGTTACACCCAGACGGGCGGGGAGCTGTTTTTT.

This clonotype was observed at least ten times. V usage is TRBV28 and J usage is TRBJ1-5; weak D call: TRBD1 (6 bases). The V end lost 2 bases, the J end lost 5 bases, and 16 bases lay between the germline ends. The germline V gene has CDR1 MDHEN and CDR2 SYDVKM. This CDR3 region has 16 residues. The chain's CDR3 is CASSLGPGAGDQPQHF. The CDR3 nucleotides read TGTGCCAGCAGTTTAGGGCCAGGGGCGGGGGATCAGCCCCAGCATTTT.

This clonotype was counted many times. J is TRBJ1-6 and V is TRBV6-1; perhaps TRBD1 as D (6 bases). V was clipped by 10 bases and J by 7 bases, with 11 bases between them. This CDR3 is 12 amino acids long. Germline CDR1 and CDR2: MNHNS and SASEGT. CDR3 sequence: CAIRGPNSPLHF. CDR3 coding DNA: TGTGCCATCCGGGGGCCAAATTCACCCCTCCACTTT.

This clonotype showed up many times. The chain recombines TRBV6-1 with TRBJ1-5, with D unclear. CDR3 length equals 12 residues. The germline V gene has CDR1 MNHNS and CDR2 SASEGT. Trimming stripped 7 bases from V and 5 bases from J, with 9 bases between. CDR3 nucleotide sequence: TGTGCCAGCACCGACGGGTATCAGCCCCAGCATTTT. Encoded protein: CASTDGYQPQHF.

This clonotype was seen at least ten times. The chain has TRBV28 and TRBJ2-7; 7 bases agree with TRBD1. Trimming removed 7 bases from V and 3 bases from J; junction bases left unmatched: 6. The germline V gene has CDR1 MDHEN and CDR2 SYDVKM. The CDR3 totals 13 residues. CDR3 in DNA: TGTGCCAGCACCCCGACAGGGAACTACGAGCAGTACTTC. Encoded protein: CASTPTGNYEQYF.

CDR3 sequence: CASSLSRAGGAPEAFF. CDR3 in DNA: TGTGCCAGCAGCTTAAGTAGGGCAGGGGGCGCGCCTGAAGCTTTCTTT. This chain joins TRBV11-3 and TRBJ1-1; 8 bases match TRBD1. The CDR3 consists of 16 residues. CDR1 is SGHNT and CDR2 is YENEEA in the germline V gene. V shed 2 bases and J 6 bases; nucleotides not matched to a gene: 11.

This clonotype came up a few times. The V gene is TRBV7-9, the J gene TRBJ2-3; D not resolved. Trimming left V 7 bases short and J 5 bases short, with 10 bases between. The germline V gene has CDR1 SEHNR and CDR2 FQNEAQ (reference sequence). The CDR3 sequence is 12 residues long. The DNA for the CDR3 is TGTGCCAGCAACACCGAGGTAGATACGCAGTATTTT. It is translated as CASNTEVDTQYF.

This clonotype showed up many times. This sequence joins TRBV27 and TRBJ2-7; 8 bases are a match to TRBD1. V lost 2 bases and J lost 0; bases outside the gene matches: 3. This CDR3 has 15 residues. Germline lookup yields CDR1 MNHEY and CDR2 SMNVEV (reference sequence). For the CDR3, the DNA is TGTGCCAGCAGTTTAAGTACAGGGGGCTCCTACGAGCAGTACTTC. This gives the protein CASSLSTGGSYEQYF.

The rearrangement uses TRBV7-8 and TRBJ2-4; D possibly corresponds to TRBD2 (5 bases). The CDR3 length is 13 residues. The germline V and J ends were trimmed by 5 bases and 9 bases, with 14 bases remaining between them. CDR1 and CDR2 (germline): SGHVS, FQNEAQ. CDR3 DNA: TGTGCCAGCAGCCGCCGTCGGGGAAGCATTCAGTACTTC. Translation gives CASSRRRGSIQYF.

The sample holds a few counts of this clonotype. The V gene is TRBV7-6, the J gene TRBJ2-2; possibly TRBD2 for D (6 bases). The CDR3 extends over 16 amino acids. CDR1 and CDR2 (germline): SGHVS, FNYEAQ. V lost 4 bases to trimming and J lost 5 bases, with 17 bases between them. The CDR3 DNA sequence: TGTGCCAGCAGCTCCTCCCGACTAGTGGGGACCGGGGAGCTGTTTTTT. Residues: CASSSSRLVGTGELFF.

The sample holds many counts of this clonotype. The rearrangement joins TRBV6-5 to TRBJ1-5, with 9 bases fitting TRBD1. The CDR3 has 14 amino acids. Germline V CDR1 and CDR2: MNHEY, SVGAGI. Unmatched junction bases numbered 0, after V lost 2 bases and J lost 4 bases. The CDR3 DNA follows: TGTGCCAGCAGTTACGGGACAGGGAATCAGCCCCAGCATTTT. Its protein product is CASSYGTGNQPQHF.

As for this clonotype: A read error may explain this, as a much larger clone is one base away. The chain recombines TRBV20-1 with TRBJ2-5, with D tentatively TRBD1 (6 bases). The V end was cut by 5 bases, the J end by 1 base, with 11 bases between. The V gene's germline CDR1 is DFQATT and CDR2 SNEGSKA (reference sequence). The CDR3 spans 13 residues. CDR3 residues: CSAQQGSQETQYF. In DNA, the CDR3 is TGCAGTGCTCAACAGGGAAGCCAAGAGACCCAGTACTTC.

This clonotype has more than one count but fewer than ten. V usage is TRBV30 and J usage is TRBJ1-5; a possible D gene is TRBD1 (5 bases). The V end lost 2 bases, the J end lost 5 bases, and 10 bases lay between the germline ends. The germline gives CDR1 GTSNPN, CDR2 SVGIG (reference sequence). The CDR3 has 13 residues. This CDR3 is CAWSTGFDQPQHF. The DNA of the CDR3 is TGTGCCTGGAGTACAGGATTCGATCAGCCCCAGCATTTT.

V usage is TRBV29-1 and J usage is TRBJ2-5; maybe TRBD1 (6 bases). Germline V lookup: CDR1 SQVTM, CDR2 ANQGSEA. The CDR3 sequence is 15 residues long. V gave up 3 bases and J gave up 3 bases, with 17 bases separating them. The CDR3 here is CSVDPGAVIEETQYF. Written as DNA, the CDR3 is TGCAGCGTTGACCCAGGGGCAGTCATCGAAGAGACCCAGTACTTC.

On this clonotype itself: The junction does not match germline at one end; this may be a read error. This chain links TRBV20-1 with TRBJ1-2, with 10 nucleotides matching TRBD1. The CDR3 loop spans 13 amino acids. The germline CDR1 and CDR2 sequences are DFQATT and SNEGSKA (reference sequence). The CDR3 bases are TGCAGTGCTATGACAGGGGGCGACTATGGCTGCACCTTC. Translated, it gives CSAMTGGDYGCTF.

At least ten counts were recorded for this clonotype. This chain links TRBV28 with TRBJ1-1; 9 positions match TRBD1. V was clipped by 4 bases and J by 1 base; unmatched bases: 4. Germline V lookup: CDR1 MDHEN, CDR2 SYDVKM. The CDR3 totals 15 residues. As DNA, the CDR3 is TGTGCCAGCAGTTCCGACAGGGGGGCGAACACTGAAGCTTTCTTT. Its translation is CASSSDRGANTEAFF.

A remark on this clonotype: Possible read error: a much larger clone is one base away. The rearrangement links TRBV6-1 to TRBJ1-5; D gene unclear. Germline CDR1 MNHNS, CDR2 SASEGT. V lost 6 bases and J 5 bases, leaving 17 bases between the germline ends. This CDR3 is built from 15 residues. CDR3 DNA: TGTGCCAGCAGCCCCCTCAAGGTACGAGATCAGCCCCAGCATTTT. Its protein product is CASSPLKVRDQPQHF.

This clonotype appeared once. This may be a read error: a much more frequent sequence differs by one nucleotide. The J gene is TRBJ2-7, the V gene TRBV2; tentative D call: TRBD1 (6 bases). CDR3 length equals 12 residues. From germline, CDR1 is SNHLY and CDR2 FYNNEI. CDR3 residues: CAGRQVSYEQYF. The CDR3, as DNA: TGTGCCGGCAGACAGGTTTCCTACGAGCAGTACTTC.

V is TRBV29-1 and J is TRBJ2-1; 7 bases are shared with TRBD1. Germline CDR1 and CDR2: SQVTM and ANQGSEA. V trimming: 6 bases; J trimming: 13 bases; junction bases outside the gene matches: 12. The CDR3 is 12 residues long. CDR3 in DNA: TGCAGCGTCGCCCAACTACAGGGGACCCAGTTCTTC. It translates to CSVAQLQGTQFF.

The V call is TRBV13, the J call TRBJ2-5; D is unclear. Germline CDR1 PRHDT, CDR2 FYEKMQ (reference sequence). Deletions cut 5 bases from V and 1 base from J, with 14 bases between. CDR3 length: 15 amino acids. This chain's CDR3 is CASSPPGRIQETQYF. CDR3 nucleotide sequence: TGTGCCAGCAGCCCCCCTGGACGGATCCAAGAGACCCAGTACTTC.

The chain links TRBV12-3 or TRBV12-4 to TRBJ1-1, with a tentative D call TRBD1 (6 bases). Between the trimmed V and J ends, which lost 2 bases and 2 bases, there was a span of 12 bases. The CDR3 loop spans 15 amino acids. In DNA form, the CDR3 reads TGTGCCAGCAGTTTAAACAGGGATCCTAACACTGAAGCTTTCTTT. Protein product: CASSLNRDPNTEAFF.

This clonotype has at least ten counts. The V gene is TRBV2, the J gene TRBJ1-6; 9 nucleotides agree with TRBD1. The CDR3 has 14 amino acids. V trimming: 4 bases; J trimming: 10 bases; junction bases outside the gene matches: 5. Germline loops: CDR1 SNHLY, CDR2 FYNNEI. CDR3 nucleotides: TGTGCCAGCAGTGGCGGGACAGGGCCCTCACCCCTCCACTTT. The encoded protein is CASSGGTGPSPLHF. Based on the CDR3 plus reference TRBV2 and TRBJ1-6, the full variable domain is EPEVTQTPSHQVTQMGQEVILRCVPISNHLYFYWYRQILGQKVEFLVSFYNNEISEKSEIFDDQFSVERPDGSNFTLKIRSTKLEDSAMYFCASSGGTGPSPLHFGNGTRLTVT.

Only a few counts were recorded for this clonotype. Here the CDR3 reads CASSLAGISGANVLTF. Here the CDR3 DNA reads TGCGCCAGCAGCTTGGCCGGGATCTCTGGGGCCAACGTCCTGACTTTC. The chain is built from TRBV5-1 and TRBJ2-6, with D possibly TRBD2 on 5 matching bases. Deletions cut 0 bases from V and 0 bases from J, with 7 bases between. The germline V gene has CDR1 SGHRS and CDR2 YFSETQ. This CDR3 region has 16 residues.